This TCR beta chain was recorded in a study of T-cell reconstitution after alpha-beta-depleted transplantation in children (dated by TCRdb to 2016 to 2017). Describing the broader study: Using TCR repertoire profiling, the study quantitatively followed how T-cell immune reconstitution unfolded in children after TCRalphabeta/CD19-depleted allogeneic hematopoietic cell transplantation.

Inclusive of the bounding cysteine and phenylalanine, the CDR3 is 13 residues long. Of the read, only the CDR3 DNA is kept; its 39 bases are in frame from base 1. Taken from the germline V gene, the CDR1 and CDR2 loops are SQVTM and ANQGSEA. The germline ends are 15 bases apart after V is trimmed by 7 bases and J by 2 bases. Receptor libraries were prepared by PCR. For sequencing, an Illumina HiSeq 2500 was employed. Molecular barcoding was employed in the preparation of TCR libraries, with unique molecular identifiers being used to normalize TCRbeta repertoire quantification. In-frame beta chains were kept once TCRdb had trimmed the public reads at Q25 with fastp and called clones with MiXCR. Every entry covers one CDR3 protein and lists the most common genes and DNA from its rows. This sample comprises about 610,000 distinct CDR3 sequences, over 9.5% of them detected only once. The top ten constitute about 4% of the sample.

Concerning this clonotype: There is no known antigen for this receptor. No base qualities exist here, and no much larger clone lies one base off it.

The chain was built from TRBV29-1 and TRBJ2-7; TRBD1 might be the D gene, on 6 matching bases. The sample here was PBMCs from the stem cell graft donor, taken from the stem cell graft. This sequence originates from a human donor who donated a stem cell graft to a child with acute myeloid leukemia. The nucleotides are TGCAGCGCTTGGGACACGGGAACCTACGAGCAGTACTTC. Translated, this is CSAWDTGTYEQYF.